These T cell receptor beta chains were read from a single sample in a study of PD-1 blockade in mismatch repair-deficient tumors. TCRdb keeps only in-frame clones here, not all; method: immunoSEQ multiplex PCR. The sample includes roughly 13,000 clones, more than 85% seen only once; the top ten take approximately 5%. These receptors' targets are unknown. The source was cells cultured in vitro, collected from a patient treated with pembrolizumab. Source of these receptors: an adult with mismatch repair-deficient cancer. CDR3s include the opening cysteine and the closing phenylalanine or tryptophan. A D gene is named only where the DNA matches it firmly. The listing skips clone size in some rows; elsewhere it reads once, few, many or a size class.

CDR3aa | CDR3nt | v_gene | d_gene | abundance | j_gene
CASGLTGFSQHF | TGTGCTAGTGGCCTCACCGGGTTTTCCCAGCATTTT | TRBV12-5 | - | - | TRBJ1-5
CASATGNTEAFF | TGTGCCAGCGCTACGGGGAACACTGAAGCTTTCTTT | TRBV9 | - | - | TRBJ1-1
CASSPDRGYAGELFF | TGTGCCAGCAGCCCAGACAGGGGTTACGCCGGGGAGCTGTTTTTT | TRBV14 | TRBD1 | - | TRBJ2-2
CATSRLAVTDEQYF | TGTGCCACCTCCAGACTAGCTGTTACCGACGAGCAGTACTTC | TRBV25-1 | TRBD2 | - | TRBJ2-7
CATSREGGSIDEQFF | TGTGCCACCAGCAGAGAAGGGGGTAGTATCGATGAGCAGTTCTTC | TRBV15 | - | - | TRBJ2-1
CASGRGTGEQYF | TGTGCCAGCGGGAGAGGTACGGGCGAGCAGTACTTC | TRBV25-1 | - | few | TRBJ2-7
CASRRLAGAYTGELFF | TGTGCCAGCAGAAGACTAGCGGGAGCCTACACCGGGGAGCTGTTTTTT | TRBV2 | TRBD2 | - | TRBJ2-2
CASSSRLGGTDTQYF | TGTGCCAGCAGCTCTCGACTAGGGGGGACAGATACGCAGTATTTT | TRBV5-4 | - | - | TRBJ2-3
CAWSHAGPERHEQYF | TGTGCCTGGAGTCACGCCGGGCCCGAACGCCACGAGCAGTACTTC | TRBV30 | - | - | TRBJ2-7
CASRGLPDTQYF | TGCGCCAGCCGGGGCCTCCCAGATACGCAGTATTTT | TRBV10-1 | - | - | TRBJ2-3
CASSNRDLTYEQYF | TGTGCCAGCAGCAACCGGGACCTCACCTACGAGCAGTACTTC | TRBV7-9 | - | - | TRBJ2-7
CASTGKSPYEQYF | TGTGCCAGCACGGGAAAGAGCCCCTACGAGCAGTACTTC | TRBV2 | - | - | TRBJ2-7
CASSPLEREANEQFF | TGTGCCAGCAGTCCTCTGGAGCGGGAGGCGAATGAGCAGTTCTTC | TRBV6-5 | TRBD2 | - | TRBJ2-1
CASSLTHADQPQHF | TGTGCCAGCAGCTTAACCCACGCCGATCAGCCCCAGCATTTT | TRBV5-6 | - | - | TRBJ1-5
CASSVGNSPLHF | TGTGCCAGCAGCGTGGGTAATTCACCCCTCCACTTT | TRBV9 | - | - | TRBJ1-6
CAWSPPGRPSGANVLTF | TGTGCCTGGAGCCCGCCGGGACGACCCTCTGGGGCCAACGTCCTGACTTTC | TRBV30 | - | - | TRBJ2-6
CASSPSGSNTGELFF | TGTGCCAGCAGCCCTAGCGGGTCGAACACCGGGGAGCTGTTTTTT | TRBV7-7 | TRBD2 | - | TRBJ2-2
CASSFQRERAKNIQYF | TGTGCCAGCAGTTTCCAGCGGGAGAGAGCCAAAAACATTCAGTACTTC | TRBV6-5 | TRBD2 | - | TRBJ2-4
CAISGLMGGKGLFEAFF | TGTGCCATCAGTGGTTTAATGGGGGGAAAGGGGCTCTTTGAAGCTTTCTTT | TRBV10-3 | - | - | TRBJ1-1
CASSVAGGLSEQYF | TGCGCCAGCAGCGTGGCAGGGGGGTTGAGCGAGCAGTACTTC | TRBV5-1 | - | once | TRBJ2-7
CASSLNRNYGYTF | TGTGCCAGCAGCTTAAACCGAAACTATGGCTACACCTTC | TRBV13 | - | - | TRBJ1-2
CASSPMAGGINYGYTF | TGTGCCAGCAGTCCCATGGCGGGAGGCATAAACTATGGCTACACCTTC | TRBV27 | - | - | TRBJ1-2
CASSAGQGALYGYTF | TGTGCCAGCAGCGCCGGACAGGGGGCACTTTATGGCTACACCTTC | TRBV9 | TRBD1 | - | TRBJ1-2
CASSYLSGEPYNEQFF | TGTGCCAGCAGTTACCTCAGCGGGGAGCCCTACAATGAGCAGTTCTTC | TRBV6-6 | TRBD2 | - | TRBJ2-1
CASSLRWRNSYEQYF | TGTGCCAGCAGTTTAAGGTGGCGGAACTCCTACGAGCAGTACTTC | TRBV28 | - | - | TRBJ2-7
CASRPTGGENSPLHF | TGTGCCAGCAGACCCACAGGGGGCGAAAATTCACCCCTCCACTTT | TRBV28 | TRBD1 | - | TRBJ1-6
CASSLVSSSYNEQFF | TGTGCCAGCAGCTTGGTGAGCAGCTCCTACAATGAGCAGTTCTTC | TRBV5-4 | - | - | TRBJ2-1
CASSLGQGPYGYTF | TGCGCCAGCAGCTTAGGACAGGGGCCCTATGGCTACACCTTC | TRBV5-1 | TRBD1 | few | TRBJ1-2
CASSLARTGTYTGELFF | TGCGCCAGCAGCCTAGCTCGCACCGGGACGTACACCGGGGAGCTGTTTTTT | TRBV5-1 | - | - | TRBJ2-2
CASSLEGTPTALTEAFF | TGTGCCAGCAGCTTAGAGGGGACACCAACAGCCCTCACTGAAGCTTTCTTT | TRBV7-8 | - | - | TRBJ1-1
CASSPPRRNSNQPQHF | TGTGCCAGTAGTCCCCCTAGGAGGAATAGCAATCAGCCCCAGCATTTT | TRBV19 | - | - | TRBJ1-5
CASSVGRSSYEQYF | TGTGCCAGCAGCGTAGGGCGGAGCTCCTACGAGCAGTACTTC | TRBV9 | - | few | TRBJ2-7
CASSAQGSVAGNTIYF | TGTGCCAGCAGCGCACAGGGCAGTGTCGCTGGAAACACCATATATTTT | TRBV7-6 | - | once | TRBJ1-3
CASGLAGEDTQYF | TGTGCCAGCGGACTAGCGGGAGAAGATACGCAGTATTTT | TRBV7-9 | TRBD2 | once | TRBJ2-3
CASSIWTGDQPQHF | TGTGCCAGTAGTATTTGGACAGGGGATCAGCCCCAGCATTTT | TRBV19 | TRBD1 | medium-sized | TRBJ1-5
CATLVGGEQYF | TGTGCCACCCTGGTCGGGGGCGAGCAGTACTTC | TRBV2 | - | - | TRBJ2-7
CASSVEVRWAGGYNEQFF | TGTGCCAGCAGCGTAGAGGTCCGCTGGGCGGGGGGGTACAATGAGCAGTTCTTC | TRBV9 | TRBD2 | - | TRBJ2-1
CASTPREGLNTQYF | TGTGCCAGCACTCCTCGGGAGGGCCTCAATACGCAGTATTTT | TRBV6-5 | TRBD2 | - | TRBJ2-3
CASSLPGLADYEQYF | TGTGCCAGCAGCCTACCGGGACTAGCGGACTACGAGCAGTACTTC | TRBV4-2 | TRBD2 | - | TRBJ2-7
CASSSSSTDTQYF | TGTGCCAGCAGCTCATCCTCCACAGATACGCAGTATTTT | TRBV7-2 | - | - | TRBJ2-3
CSVVDQGASTDTQYF | TGCAGCGTTGTAGACCAGGGTGCTAGCACAGATACGCAGTATTTT | TRBV29-1 | - | - | TRBJ2-3
CASSLLQTGGANDYGYTF | TGTGCCAGCAGCTTGCTCCAGACAGGGGGCGCAAATGACTATGGCTACACCTTC | TRBV5-6 | TRBD1 | - | TRBJ1-2
CASSPTGEVHEQYF | TGTGCCAGCTCACCCACAGGGGAAGTACACGAGCAGTACTTC | TRBV18 | TRBD1 | - | TRBJ2-7
CASSLITKGQNNEQFF | TGCGCCAGCAGCTTGATAACAAAGGGTCAAAACAATGAGCAGTTCTTC | TRBV5-1 | - | - | TRBJ2-1
CASSLNHGTNYEQYF | TGTGCCAGCAGTTTAAACCACGGGACAAACTACGAGCAGTACTTC | TRBV6-5 | - | few | TRBJ2-7
CASSGWTGGWGGKETQYF | TGTGCCAGCAGCGGATGGACAGGGGGCTGGGGCGGTAAAGAGACCCAGTACTTC | TRBV13 | TRBD1 | - | TRBJ2-5
CASSPLDRGEAFF | TGTGCCAGTAGTCCCCTAGACAGGGGAGAAGCTTTCTTT | TRBV19 | TRBD1 | - | TRBJ1-1
CASSSGQGGPYNEQFF | TGTGCCAGCAGCTCCGGACAGGGGGGCCCCTACAATGAGCAGTTCTTC | TRBV7-8 | TRBD1 | once | TRBJ2-1
CATNPTSGVPLEQYF | TGTGCCACAAACCCGACTAGCGGAGTTCCTTTAGAGCAGTACTTC | TRBV15 | TRBD2 | - | TRBJ2-7
CASSQGSGGPHEQYF | TGTGCCAGCAGCCAAGGGTCGGGAGGGCCGCACGAGCAGTACTTC | TRBV4-2 | TRBD2 | once | TRBJ2-7
CASSLSGKLDTQYF | TGTGCCAGCAGTCTTAGCGGGAAATTAGATACGCAGTATTTT | TRBV9 | TRBD2 | - | TRBJ2-3
CASIEDRVHEQYF | TGTGCCAGCATTGAAGACAGGGTCCACGAGCAGTACTTC | TRBV28 | TRBD1 | once | TRBJ2-7
CASSRQGNTEAFF | TGCGCCAGCAGCCGTCAGGGGAACACTGAAGCTTTCTTT | TRBV4-1 | - | - | TRBJ1-1